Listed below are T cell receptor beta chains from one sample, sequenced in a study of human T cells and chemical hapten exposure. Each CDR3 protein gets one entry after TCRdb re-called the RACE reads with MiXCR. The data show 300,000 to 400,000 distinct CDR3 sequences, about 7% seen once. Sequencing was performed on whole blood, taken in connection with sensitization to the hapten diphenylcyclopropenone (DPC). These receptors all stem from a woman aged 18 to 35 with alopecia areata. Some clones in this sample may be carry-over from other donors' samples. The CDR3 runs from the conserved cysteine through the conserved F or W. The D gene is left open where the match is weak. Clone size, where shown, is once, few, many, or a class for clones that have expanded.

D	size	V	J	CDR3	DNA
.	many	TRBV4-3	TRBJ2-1	CASSQDRGSSYNEQFF	TGCGCCAGCAGCCAAGATCGGGGTTCCTCCTACAATGAGCAGTTCTTC
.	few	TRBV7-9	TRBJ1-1	CASSLRSGDTEAFF	TGTGCCAGCAGCTTAAGATCAGGGGACACTGAAGCTTTCTTT
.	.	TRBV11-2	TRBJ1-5	CASSLGWGVDNQPQHF	TGTGCCAGCAGCTTAGGTTGGGGGGTGGACAATCAGCCCCAGCATTTT
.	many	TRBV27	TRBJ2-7	CASSSSLQRYEQYF	TGTGCCAGCAGTTCTAGCCTTCAACGCTACGAGCAGTACTTC
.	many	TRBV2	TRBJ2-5	CASSRANSGMVSETQYF	TGTGCCAGCAGTAGGGCGAATAGCGGTATGGTCTCGGAGACCCAGTACTTC
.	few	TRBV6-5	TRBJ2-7	CASSRDLRGEQYF	TGTGCCAGCAGCCGAGACCTAAGGGGGGAGCAGTACTTC
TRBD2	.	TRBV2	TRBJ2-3	CATTRTSGGAMQYF	TGTGCCACCACTCGGACTAGCGGGGGCGCTATGCAGTATTTT
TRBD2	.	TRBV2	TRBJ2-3	CASSEGLAGRLTDTQYF	TGTGCCAGCAGTGAGGGTTTAGCGGGACGCCTCACAGATACGCAGTATTTT
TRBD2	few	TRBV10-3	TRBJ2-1	CAISQASGSYNEQFF	TGTGCCATCAGTCAGGCTAGCGGGTCTTACAATGAGCAGTTCTTC
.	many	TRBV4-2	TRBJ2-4	CASSQDQNKNIQYF	TGTGCCAGCAGCCAAGATCAGAACAAAAACATTCAGTACTTC
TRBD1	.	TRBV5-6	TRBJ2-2	CASSLGWRPGQGPGELFF	TGTGCCAGCAGCTTAGGGTGGAGGCCGGGACAGGGACCCGGGGAGCTGTTTTTT
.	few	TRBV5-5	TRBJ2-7	CASSHQARVEYEQYF	TGTGCCAGCAGCCACCAAGCCAGGGTTGAGTACGAGCAGTACTTC
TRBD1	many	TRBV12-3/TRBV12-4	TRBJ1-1	CASSTLTGTGDRWNTEAFF	TGTGCCAGCAGTACCCTTACCGGGACAGGGGATCGTTGGAACACTGAAGCTTTCTTT
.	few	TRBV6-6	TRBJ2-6	CASSYSILSRAGANVLTF	TGTGCCAGCAGTTACTCGATATTGAGCAGGGCTGGGGCCAACGTCCTGACTTTC
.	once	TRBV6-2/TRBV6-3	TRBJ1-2	CASSWSHGYTF	TGTGCCAGCAGTTGGAGTCATGGCTACACCTTC
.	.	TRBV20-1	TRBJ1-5	CSASLGGQPQHF	TGCAGTGCTAGTCTTGGGGGTCAGCCCCAGCATTTT
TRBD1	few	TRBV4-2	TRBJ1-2	CASSQDLQGNYGYTF	TGTGCCAGCAGCCAAGATTTACAGGGGAACTATGGCTACACCTTC
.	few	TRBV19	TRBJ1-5	CASSIDLLQPQHF	TGTGCCAGTAGTATCGACCTTCTCCAGCCCCAGCATTTT
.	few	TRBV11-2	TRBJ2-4	CASSPRGALAKNIQYF	TGTGCCAGCAGCCCCAGGGGAGCATTAGCCAAAAACATTCAGTACTTC
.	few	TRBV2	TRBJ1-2	CARADRFDYGYTF	TGTGCCCGAGCGGACCGGTTTGACTATGGCTACACCTTC
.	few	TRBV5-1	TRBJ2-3	CASRQRSFTDTQYF	TGCGCCAGCCGTCAGCGGTCCTTCACAGATACGCAGTATTTT
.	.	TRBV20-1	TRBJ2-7	CSAKGRALSEQYF	TGCAGTGCTAAGGGGCGAGCGCTCTCCGAGCAGTACTTC
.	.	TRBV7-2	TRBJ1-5	CASSSRTSDQPQHF	TGTGCCAGCAGTTCCAGGACTTCAGATCAGCCCCAGCATTTT
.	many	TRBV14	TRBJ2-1	CASSRSSPWDEQFF	TGTGCCAGCAGCCGGAGCAGCCCTTGGGATGAGCAGTTCTTC
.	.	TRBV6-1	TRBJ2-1	CASIWDGSYNEQFF	TGTGCCAGCATCTGGGACGGCTCCTACAATGAGCAGTTCTTC
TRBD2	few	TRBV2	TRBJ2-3	CASGSGLPTQYF	TGTGCCAGCGGATCGGGACTACCAACGCAGTATTTT
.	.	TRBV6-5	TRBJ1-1	CASSGSGRTEAFF	TGTGCCAGCAGTGGTTCGGGGAGGACTGAAGCTTTCTTT
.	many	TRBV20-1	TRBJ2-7	CSAPAGSSGINEQYF	TGCAGTGCTCCCGCAGGGTCTTCTGGGATTAACGAGCAGTACTTC
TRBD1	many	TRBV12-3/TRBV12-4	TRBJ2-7	CASSPRTGGSAYEQYF	TGTGCCAGCAGTCCCCGGACAGGGGGCAGCGCCTACGAGCAGTACTTC
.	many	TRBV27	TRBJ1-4	CASSFTGTNEKLFF	TGTGCCAGCAGTTTCACGGGGACTAATGAAAAACTGTTTTTT
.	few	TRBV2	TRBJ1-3	CASSDGPRYQRASGNTIYF	TGTGCCAGCAGTGACGGGCCGCGGTACCAAAGAGCTTCTGGAAACACCATATATTTT
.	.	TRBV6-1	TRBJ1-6	CASLRGRANNSPLHF	TGTGCCAGCCTAAGGGGCAGGGCCAATAATTCACCCCTCCACTTT
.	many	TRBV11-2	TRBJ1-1	CASSLRDTLEAFF	TGTGCCAGCAGCTTAAGGGACACCCTTGAAGCTTTCTTT
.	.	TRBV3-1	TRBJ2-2	CASSQARPPRELFF	TGTGCCAGCAGCCAAGCCCGACCCCCCAGGGAGCTGTTTTTT
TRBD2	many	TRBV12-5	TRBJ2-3	CASGSGGSTDTQYF	TGTGCTAGTGGTTCGGGGGGGAGCACAGATACGCAGTATTTT
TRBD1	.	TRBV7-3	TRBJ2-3	CASRSTGGARTDTQYF	TGTGCCAGCAGGTCCACAGGGGGCGCACGTACAGATACGCAGTATTTT